One T cell receptor beta chain is described in this entry. TCRdb reanalysed the RT-PCR reads using MiXCR and keeps one entry per CDR3 protein. The table records roughly 180,000 distinct CDR3 sequences, more than 35% of them present only once. The sample is drawn from a study of patients and donors after allogeneic stem cell transplantation. This CDR3 contains 14 residues. Germline loops: CDR1 LNHNV, CDR2 YYDKDF (reference sequence). The V end was cut by 2 bases, the J end by 2 bases, with 9 bases between. Sequenced: blood, either unsorted or a sorted T cell fraction (not recorded which). The sequence was obtained from a human donor who was either an allogeneic HSCT recipient or a stem cell or donor lymphocyte infusion donor (not recorded which). It is not recorded whose cells these are; they may come from a transplant donor. The V and J genes are TRBV15 and TRBJ1-2; D unresolved. The CDR3 DNA sequence: TGTGCCACCAGCAGACTCTTGGGGAACTATGGCTACACCTTC. Translated: CATSRLLGNYGYTF.